This T cell receptor beta chain derives from a study of T cell clonotyping in hematopoietic cell transplantation. About the research overall: Cytoreduction preceded collection of pretransplant recipient samples.

Indicated time point: recipient sample about 28 days before transplant, after cytoreduction. Of note for this clone: Its antigen remains unidentified.

The protocol was immunoSEQ multiplex PCR, while the TCRdb copy is restricted to in-frame clones and leaves out a portion. Of around 19,000 clones in the sample, about 80% were seen once. Study-wide findings and caveats: CD4 and CD8 repertoire contributions could not be separated without sorting. After transplant, recipient diversity fell while pathologically expanded clonotypes grew through day 180.

From germline, CDR1 is LGHNA and CDR2 YSLEER. V lost 4 bases to trimming and J lost 6 bases, with 14 bases between them. The CDR3 contains 14 residues. This receptor was taken from a man aged 55-75 years with acute myeloid leukemia. Some clones in this sample may be carry-over from other donors' samples. This chain joins TRBV4-3 and TRBJ2-3, with a tentative D call TRBD2 (5 bases). Specimen: peripheral blood mononuclear cells, collected before stem cell transplant. CDR3 protein: CASSPSRGPDTQYF. The CDR3 region has the DNA TGCGCCAGCAGCCCATCGAGAGGGCCCGATACGCAGTATTTT.